This section outlines one T cell receptor beta chain sequence together with its context. The record originates from a study of blood T cell repertoires in COVID-19. At the level of the study: Donors in the United States, Italy and Spain gave samples during acute or convalescent COVID-19. T cells, B-cell-depleted T cells, or PBMCs provided the cDNA or gDNA that served as material.

Study members were between roughly 18 and 100 years old and lived in 20 to 30 US regions. Per the germline V gene, CDR1 is ENHRY and CDR2 is SYGVKD. Trimming removed 3 bases at V and 4 bases at J, with 7 bases between. This CDR3 spans 12 amino acids. Authors' analysis steps: Reference gene primer amplification yielded estimated nucleated cell counts. Repertoires were generated with immunoSEQ multiplex PCR, while TCRdb's copy carries only in-frame clones and drops some. D and trimming come from the DNA, and the V and J calls and clone size come from that table. Of about 220,000 clones in the sample, about 86% are singletons; the top ten hold under 15%.

The sample consisted of PBMCs or T cells enriched from blood (not recorded which). The TCR was taken from a woman aged 45-60 years with acute COVID-19. V and J are TRBV10-3 and TRBJ2-7; no clear D gene. This chain's CDR3 is CAISDPLYEQYF. As DNA, the CDR3 is TGTGCCATCAGTGACCCCCTTTACGAGCAGTACTTC.